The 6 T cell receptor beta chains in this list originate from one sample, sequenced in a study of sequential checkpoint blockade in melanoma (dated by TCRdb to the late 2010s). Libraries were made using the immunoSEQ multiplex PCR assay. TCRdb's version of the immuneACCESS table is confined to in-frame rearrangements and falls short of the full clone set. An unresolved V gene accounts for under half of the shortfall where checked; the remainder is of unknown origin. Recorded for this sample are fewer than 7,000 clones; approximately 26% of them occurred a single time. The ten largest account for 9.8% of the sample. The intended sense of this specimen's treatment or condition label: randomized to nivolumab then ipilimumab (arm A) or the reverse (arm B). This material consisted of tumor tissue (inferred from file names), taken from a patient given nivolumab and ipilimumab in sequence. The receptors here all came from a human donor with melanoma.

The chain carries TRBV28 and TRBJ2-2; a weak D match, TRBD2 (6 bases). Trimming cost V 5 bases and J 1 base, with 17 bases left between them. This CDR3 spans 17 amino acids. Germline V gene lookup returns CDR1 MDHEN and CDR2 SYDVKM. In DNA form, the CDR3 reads TGTGCCAGCAGTCCAAGGCCGGGACTCCAGAACACCGGGGAGCTGTTTTTT. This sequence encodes CASSPRPGLQNTGELFF.

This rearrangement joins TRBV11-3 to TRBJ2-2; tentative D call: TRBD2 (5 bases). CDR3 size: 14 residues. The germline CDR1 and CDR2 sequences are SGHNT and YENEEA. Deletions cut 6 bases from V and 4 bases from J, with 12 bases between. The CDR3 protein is CASRLGGPTGELFF. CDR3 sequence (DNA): TGTGCCAGCAGGCTCGGAGGACCCACCGGGGAGCTGTTTTTT.

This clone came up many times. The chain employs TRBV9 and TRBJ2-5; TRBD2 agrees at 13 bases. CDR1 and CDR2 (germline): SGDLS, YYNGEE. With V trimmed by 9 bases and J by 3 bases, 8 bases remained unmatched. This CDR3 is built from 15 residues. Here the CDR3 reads CATTRTSGRKETQYF. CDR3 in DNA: TGTGCCACCACCCGGACTAGCGGGAGAAAAGAGACCCAGTACTTC.

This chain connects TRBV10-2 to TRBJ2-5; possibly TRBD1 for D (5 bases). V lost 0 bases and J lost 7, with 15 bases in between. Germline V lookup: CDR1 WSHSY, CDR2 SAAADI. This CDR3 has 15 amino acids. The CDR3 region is CASSESPPPRGTQYF. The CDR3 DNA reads TGCGCCAGCAGTGAGTCACCACCCCCAAGGGGGACCCAGTACTTC.

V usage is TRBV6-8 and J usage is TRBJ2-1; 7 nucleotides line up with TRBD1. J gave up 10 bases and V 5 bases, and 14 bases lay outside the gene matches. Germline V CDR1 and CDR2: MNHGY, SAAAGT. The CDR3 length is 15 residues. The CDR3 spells CASSKTGYLLDEQFF. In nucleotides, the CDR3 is TGTGCCAGCAGTAAGACAGGGTACCTATTGGACGAGCAGTTCTTC.

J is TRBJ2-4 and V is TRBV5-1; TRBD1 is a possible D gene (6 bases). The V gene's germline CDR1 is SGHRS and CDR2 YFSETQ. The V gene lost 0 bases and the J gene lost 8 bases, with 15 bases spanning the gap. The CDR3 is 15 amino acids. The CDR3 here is CASSLGAGVVDIQYF. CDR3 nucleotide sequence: TGCGCCAGCAGCTTGGGGGCAGGGGTGGTGGACATTCAGTACTTC.